Below, 17 T cell receptor beta chains from the same sample are listed, as sequenced in a study of blood T cell repertoires in COVID-19. Generated by immunoSEQ multiplex PCR, the TCRdb table keeps only in-frame clones and is missing some. The table has about 300,000 clones, 65% to 90% seen once. Sequencing input: PBMCs or T cells enriched from blood (not recorded which). These receptors all come from a man aged 25-40 years who had recovered from COVID-19.

The chain links TRBV11-3 to TRBJ2-1, with 9 bases aligning to TRBD2. Germline V gene data show CDR1 as SGHNT and CDR2 as YENEEA. The V gene end was trimmed by 0 bases and the J gene end by 7 bases; junction bases not matched to a gene: 7. The CDR3 length is 16 residues. The chain's CDR3 is CASSLEGSGSRNEQFF. For the CDR3, the DNA is TGTGCCAGCAGCTTAGAGGGTAGCGGGAGCAGGAATGAGCAGTTCTTC.

This clone came up a few times. The gene calls are TRBV10-3 and TRBJ2-5; 7 positions match TRBD2. Germline-derived CDR1 and CDR2 are ENHRY and SYGVKD. V dropped 2 bases and J dropped 1; count of bases not matched to a gene: 22. This CDR3 spans 21 amino acids. CDR3 bases: TGTGCCATCAGTGAGGGGGGGATATTAGCGGGTCGAGCGGAGGGCCAAGAGACCCAGTACTTC. This encodes CAISEGGILAGRAEGQETQYF.

The chain uses TRBV27 and TRBJ2-1, with D tentatively TRBD1 (6 bases). The CDR3 totals 13 residues. Trimming shortened V by 8 bases and J by 7 bases, and 15 bases separated the two germline ends. Germline loops: CDR1 MNHEY, CDR2 SMNVEV (reference sequence). The CDR3 nucleotides read TGTGCCAGCGTCAGTGGTAGGGGGAATGAGCAGTTCTTC. It encodes CASVSGRGNEQFF.

The V call is TRBV19, the J call TRBJ1-1; tentatively, D is TRBD1 (5 bases). CDR3 size: 17 residues. Trimming left V 9 bases short and J 0 bases short, with 23 bases between. Germline V gives CDR1 LNHDA, CDR2 SQIVND (reference sequence). In DNA, the CDR3 is TGTGCCAGCAAATCAGGGCCCGGATCCCCCCTGAACACTGAAGCTTTCTTT. It is translated as CASKSGPGSPLNTEAFF.

This clone was found a few times. The chain employs TRBV21-1 and TRBJ1-1; the D call of TRBD1 is as the table states it, not checked on the DNA. TRBV21-1 is described as a pseudogene. The CDR3 is 16 residues long. CDR3 in amino acids: CASSDSGTVLLTEAFF. Here the CDR3 DNA reads TGTGCCAGCAGCGACTCCGGGACAGTCCTTCTCACTGAAGCTTTCTTT.

V is TRBV19 and J is TRBJ1-1; no firm D call. Germline lookup yields CDR1 LNHDA and CDR2 SQIVND (reference sequence). With 3 bases removed from V and 2 bases from J, the gap between germline ends came to 4 bases. The CDR3 totals 12 residues. The DNA of the CDR3 is TGTGCCAGTAGTATGAGAAACACTGAAGCTTTCTTT. Translated: CASSMRNTEAFF.

This chain connects TRBV10-1 to TRBJ1-4; D not certain. The CDR3 is made up of 13 amino acids. V lost 5 bases and J 4 bases, leaving 8 bases between the germline ends. Germline V gene data show CDR1 as WNHNN and CDR2 as SYGVQD (reference sequence). The CDR3 nucleotides are TGCGCCAGCAGTACCGAGCTTAATGAAAAACTGTTTTTT. It translates to CASSTELNEKLFF.

This rearrangement joins TRBV5-1 to TRBJ2-2; 7 nucleotides match TRBD1. The germline gives CDR1 SGHRS, CDR2 YFSETQ. Losses at the gene ends were 2 bases for V and 4 bases for J; bases not matched to a gene: 5. This CDR3 is built from 15 residues. The DNA for the CDR3 is TGCGCCAGCAGCTTACCGACAGGGTCCACCGGGGAGCTGTTTTTT. It codes for CASSLPTGSTGELFF.

The rearrangement links TRBV11-3 to TRBJ1-3, with D uncertain. V shed 5 bases and J shed 1 base, with 9 bases lying between them. Per the germline V gene, CDR1 is SGHNT and CDR2 is YENEEA. The CDR3 runs to 14 residues. The CDR3 DNA reads as TGTGCCAGCAGCCCTTGGCGGTCTGGAAACACCATATATTTT. It is translated as CASSPWRSGNTIYF.

The chain uses TRBV4-1 and TRBJ2-2; weak D call: TRBD2 (6 bases). In germline, CDR1 is MGHRA, CDR2 YSYEKL. V shed 4 bases and J shed 7 bases, with 16 bases lying between them. This CDR3 is 15 amino acids long. The chain's CDR3 is CASSLSWTTGGELFF. The CDR3 bases are TGCGCCAGCAGCCTGTCATGGACTACTGGCGGGGAGCTGTTTTTT.

The chain carries TRBV5-1 and TRBJ1-1, with 8 bases aligning to TRBD1. Trimming at V came to 2 bases and at J to 0 bases, leaving 6 bases not matched to a gene. Germline V lookup: CDR1 SGHRS, CDR2 YFSETQ. CDR3 length: 16 amino acids. The CDR3 DNA reads as TGCGCCAGCAGCTTTAGGACAGGGTCCCTGAACACTGAAGCTTTCTTT. Protein product: CASSFRTGSLNTEAFF.

The count of this clone is one. V is TRBV24-1 and J is TRBJ2-2; no definite D call. The CDR3 contains 14 residues. CDR1 and CDR2 (germline): KGHDR, SFDVKD. V gave up 2 bases and J gave up 6 bases, with 9 bases separating them. CDR3 nucleotide sequence: TGTGCCACCAGTGATTCTAGAATCCCCGGGGAGCTGTTTTTT. Translated, it gives CATSDSRIPGELFF.

This chain connects TRBV25-1 to TRBJ2-2; no clear D gene. CDR1 MGHDK and CDR2 SYGVNS come from the germline V gene. This CDR3 is 13 amino acids long. V gave up 4 bases and J gave up 4 bases, with 7 bases separating them. CDR3 in amino acids: CASSVVGTGELFF. Here the CDR3 DNA reads TGTGCCAGCAGTGTTGTCGGCACCGGGGAGCTGTTTTTT.

The rearrangement uses TRBV7-8 and TRBJ2-7; D gene unclear. The germline V gene encodes CDR1 SGHVS and CDR2 FQNEAQ. V lost 4 bases and J lost 4, with 17 bases in between. This CDR3 has 15 residues. This chain's CDR3 is CASSSPLSRHYEQYF. The CDR3 nucleotides are TGTGCCAGCAGCTCCCCCCTTAGCCGCCATTACGAGCAGTACTTC.

This rearrangement joins TRBV19 to TRBJ2-7; no definite D call. This CDR3 has 13 amino acids. Trimming took off 3 bases at V and 5 bases at J, with 11 bases between the two ends. Germline V gives CDR1 LNHDA, CDR2 SQIVND (reference sequence). The CDR3, as DNA: TGTGCCAGTAGTATGGTGTCCAGGAACGAGCAGTACTTC. Translating gives CASSMVSRNEQYF.

This rearrangement joins TRBV14 to TRBJ1-1, with a weak D call TRBD1 (6 bases). Trimming shortened V by 1 base and J by 5 bases, and 14 bases separated the two germline ends. Germline loops: CDR1 SGHDN, CDR2 FVKESK. The CDR3 has 15 residues. The CDR3 protein is CASSQVLGAATEAFF. As DNA, the CDR3 is TGTGCCAGCAGCCAAGTTCTGGGGGCGGCGACTGAAGCTTTCTTT.

The rearrangement uses TRBV11-2 and TRBJ2-3, with 8 bases matching TRBD2. J was trimmed by 0 bases and V by 1 base; bases with no gene match: 3. Germline CDR1 SGHAT, CDR2 FQNNGV. The length of the CDR3 is 16 residues. CDR3 region: CASSLAGRGSTDTQYF. In DNA form, the CDR3 reads TGTGCCAGCAGCTTAGCCGGGAGGGGGAGCACAGATACGCAGTATTTT.